This TCR beta chain was retrieved from a study of shared clonotypes between healthy human individuals. Germline V lookup: CDR1 MDHEN, CDR2 SYDVKM. CDR3 length: 15 residues. The V end was cut by 7 bases, the J end by 4 bases, with 18 bases between. TCRdb's table, derived via immunoSEQ multiplex PCR, lists solely in-frame clones and lacks some. The profile covers 1.5 million to 2.5 million clones, with about 95% appearing a single time and more than 0.95% taken by the ten largest. Naive CD8 cells were CD45RO-negative, positively selected for CCR7, excluding terminally differentiated effector memory CD45RA+ cells. This clone was counted a single time.

Sequenced sample: naive CD8+ T cells sorted from blood. This clonotype was sampled from a young man in good health. The chain joins TRBV28 to TRBJ2-3, with D hard to call. Here the CDR3 DNA reads TGTGCCAGCACCCCTTATGGGCTCAACGCAGATACGCAGTATTTT. As protein: CASTPYGLNADTQYF.